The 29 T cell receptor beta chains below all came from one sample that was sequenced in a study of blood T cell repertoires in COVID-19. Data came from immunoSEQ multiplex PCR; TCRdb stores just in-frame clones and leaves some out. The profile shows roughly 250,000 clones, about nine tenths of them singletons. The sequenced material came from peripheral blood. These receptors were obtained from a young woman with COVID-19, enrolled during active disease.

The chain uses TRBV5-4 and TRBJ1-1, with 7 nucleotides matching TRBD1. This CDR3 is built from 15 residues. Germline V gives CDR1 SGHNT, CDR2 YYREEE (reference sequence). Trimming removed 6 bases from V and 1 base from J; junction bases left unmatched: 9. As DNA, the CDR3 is TGTGCCAGCAAGACAGGGCTGGTCGAGAACACTGAAGCTTTCTTT. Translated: CASKTGLVENTEAFF.

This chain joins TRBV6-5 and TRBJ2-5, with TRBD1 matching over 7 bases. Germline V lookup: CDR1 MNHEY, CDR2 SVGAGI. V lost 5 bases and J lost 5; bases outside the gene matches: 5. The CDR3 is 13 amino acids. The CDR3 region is CASSLQGVETQYF. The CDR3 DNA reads TGTGCCAGCAGTCTCCAGGGGGTGGAGACCCAGTACTTC.

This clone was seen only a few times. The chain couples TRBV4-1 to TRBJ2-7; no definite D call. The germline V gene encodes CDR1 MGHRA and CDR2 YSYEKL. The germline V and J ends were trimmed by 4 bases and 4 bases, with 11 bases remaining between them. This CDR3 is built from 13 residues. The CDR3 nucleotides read TGCGCCAGCAGCCTCCTGCTAGATTACGAGCAGTACTTC. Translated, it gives CASSLLLDYEQYF.

The CDR3 here is CASSSDLGEAYEQYF. As DNA, the CDR3 is TGTGCCAGCAGTTCGGACCTAGGGGAGGCCTACGAGCAGTACTTC. The V and J genes are TRBV27 and TRBJ2-7; TRBD2 is a possible D gene (6 bases). Germline lookup yields CDR1 MNHEY and CDR2 SMNVEV (reference sequence). Trimming took 4 bases from V and 2 from J, leaving 15 bases between them. The CDR3 totals 15 residues.

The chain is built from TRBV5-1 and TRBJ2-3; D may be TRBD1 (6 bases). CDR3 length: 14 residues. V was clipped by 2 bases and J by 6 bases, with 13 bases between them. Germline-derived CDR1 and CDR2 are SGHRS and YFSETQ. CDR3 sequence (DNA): TGCGCCAGCAGCTTTCTACAGGGTAGGGATACGCAGTATTTT. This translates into CASSFLQGRDTQYF.

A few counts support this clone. CDR3 nucleotide sequence: TGCGCCAGCAGCCAAGCGGACAGCTACTCCTACGAGCAGTACTTC. This gives the protein CASSQADSYSYEQYF. The rearrangement uses TRBV4-1 and TRBJ2-7; possibly TRBD1 for D (6 bases). Per the germline V gene, CDR1 is MGHRA and CDR2 is YSYEKL. This CDR3 contains 15 residues. V was cut by 1 base and J by 0 bases, with 10 bases left in between.

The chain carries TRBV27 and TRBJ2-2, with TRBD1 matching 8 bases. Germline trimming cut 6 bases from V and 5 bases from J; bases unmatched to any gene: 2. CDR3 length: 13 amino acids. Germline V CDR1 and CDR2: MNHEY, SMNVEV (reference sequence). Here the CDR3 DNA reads TGTGCCAGCAGCACAGGGGGTACCGGGGAGCTGTTTTTT. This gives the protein CASSTGGTGELFF.

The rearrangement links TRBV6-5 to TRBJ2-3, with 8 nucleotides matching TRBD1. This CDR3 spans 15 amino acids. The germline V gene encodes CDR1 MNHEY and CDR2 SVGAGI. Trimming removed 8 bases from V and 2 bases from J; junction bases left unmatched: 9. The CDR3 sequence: CASPAPGQDTDTQYF. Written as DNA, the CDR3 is TGTGCCAGCCCCGCGCCGGGACAGGACACAGATACGCAGTATTTT.

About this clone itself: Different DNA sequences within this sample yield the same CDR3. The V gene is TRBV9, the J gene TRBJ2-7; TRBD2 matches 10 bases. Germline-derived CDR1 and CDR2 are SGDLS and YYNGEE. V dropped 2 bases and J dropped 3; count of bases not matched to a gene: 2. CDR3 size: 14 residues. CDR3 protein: CASSVASGSYEQYF. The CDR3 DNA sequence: TGTGCCAGCAGCGTCGCTAGCGGGAGCTACGAGCAGTACTTC.

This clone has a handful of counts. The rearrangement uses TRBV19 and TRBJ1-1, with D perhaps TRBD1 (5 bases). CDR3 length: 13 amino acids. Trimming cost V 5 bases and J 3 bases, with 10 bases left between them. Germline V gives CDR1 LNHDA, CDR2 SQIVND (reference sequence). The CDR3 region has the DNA TGTGCCAGTAGTCCCCGGGGGGACACTGAAGCTTTCTTT. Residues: CASSPRGDTEAFF. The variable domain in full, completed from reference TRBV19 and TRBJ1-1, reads DGGITQSPKYLFRKEGQNVTLSCEQNLNHDAMYWYRQDPGQGLRLIYYSQIVNDFQKGDIAEGYSVSREKKESFPLTVTSAQKNPTAFYLCASSPRGDTEAFFGQGTRLTVV.

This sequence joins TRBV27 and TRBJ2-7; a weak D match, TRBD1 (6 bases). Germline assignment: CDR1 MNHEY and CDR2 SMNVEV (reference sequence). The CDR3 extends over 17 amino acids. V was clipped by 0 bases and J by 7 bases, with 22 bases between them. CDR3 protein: CASSLSFMAGALEEQYF. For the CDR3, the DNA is TGTGCCAGCAGTTTATCTTTTATGGCAGGGGCCCTTGAAGAGCAGTACTTC.

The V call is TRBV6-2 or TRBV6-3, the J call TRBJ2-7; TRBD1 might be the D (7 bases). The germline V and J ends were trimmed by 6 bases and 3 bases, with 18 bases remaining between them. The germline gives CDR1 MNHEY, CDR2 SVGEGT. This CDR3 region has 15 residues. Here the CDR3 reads CASSRLTGRFYEQYF. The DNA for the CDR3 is TGTGCCAGCAGCCGACTGACAGGGAGGTTCTACGAGCAGTACTTC.

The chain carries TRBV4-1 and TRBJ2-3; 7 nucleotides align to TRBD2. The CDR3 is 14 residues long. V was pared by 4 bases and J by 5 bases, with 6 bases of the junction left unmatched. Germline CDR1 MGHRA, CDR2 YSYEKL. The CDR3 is CASSPEPSGDTQYF. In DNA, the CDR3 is TGCGCCAGCAGCCCGGAACCTAGCGGAGATACGCAGTATTTT.

CDR3 loop: CAISESGRVVSYEQYF. DNA of the CDR3: TGTGCCATCAGTGAGTCAGGCAGGGTCGTCTCCTACGAGCAGTACTTC. The V call is TRBV10-3, the J call TRBJ2-7; perhaps TRBD1 as D (5 bases). Trimming left V 0 bases short and J 0 bases short, with 12 bases between. The CDR3 runs 16 residues. Germline V gives CDR1 ENHRY, CDR2 SYGVKD.

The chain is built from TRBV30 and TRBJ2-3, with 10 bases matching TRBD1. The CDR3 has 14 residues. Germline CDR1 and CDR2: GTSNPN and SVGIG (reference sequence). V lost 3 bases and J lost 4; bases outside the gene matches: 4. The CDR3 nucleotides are TGTGCCTGGAGAGGGACAGGGGTCTCAGATACGCAGTATTTT. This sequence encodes CAWRGTGVSDTQYF.

The CDR3 here is CASSLLLEQFF. The CDR3 DNA follows: TGTGCCAGCAGCTTATTACTTGAACAGTTCTTC. The chain employs TRBV7-9 and TRBJ2-1, with no clear D. Trimming removed 2 bases from V and 13 bases from J, with 9 bases in between. Germline V gene lookup returns CDR1 SEHNR and CDR2 FQNEAQ (reference sequence). CDR3 length: 11 residues.

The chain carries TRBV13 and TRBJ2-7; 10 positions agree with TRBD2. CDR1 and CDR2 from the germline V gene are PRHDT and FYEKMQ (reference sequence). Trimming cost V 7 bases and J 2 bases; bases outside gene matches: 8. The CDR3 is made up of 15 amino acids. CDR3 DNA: TGTGCCAGCATGAATAGCGGGGGGACCCCCTACGAGCAGTACTTC. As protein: CASMNSGGTPYEQYF.

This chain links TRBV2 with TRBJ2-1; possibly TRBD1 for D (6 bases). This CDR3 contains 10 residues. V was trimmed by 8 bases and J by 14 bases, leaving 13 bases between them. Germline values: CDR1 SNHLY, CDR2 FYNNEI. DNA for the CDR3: TGTGCCAGCGGCCGGGACAACGAGTTCTTC. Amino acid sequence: CASGRDNEFF.

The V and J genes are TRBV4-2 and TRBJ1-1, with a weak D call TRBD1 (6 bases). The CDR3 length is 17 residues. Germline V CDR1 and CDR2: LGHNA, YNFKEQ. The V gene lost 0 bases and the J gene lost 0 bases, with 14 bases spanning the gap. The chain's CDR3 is CASSQDLPGHLNTEAFF. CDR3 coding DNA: TGTGCCAGCAGCCAAGATCTTCCGGGACACCTGAACACTGAAGCTTTCTTT.

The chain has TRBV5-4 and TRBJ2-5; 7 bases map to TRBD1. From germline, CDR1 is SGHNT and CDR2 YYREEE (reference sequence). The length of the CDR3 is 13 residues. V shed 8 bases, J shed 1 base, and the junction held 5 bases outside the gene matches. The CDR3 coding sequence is TGTGCCAGTGCTGGGGACAGCCAAGAGACCCAGTACTTC. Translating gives CASAGDSQETQYF.

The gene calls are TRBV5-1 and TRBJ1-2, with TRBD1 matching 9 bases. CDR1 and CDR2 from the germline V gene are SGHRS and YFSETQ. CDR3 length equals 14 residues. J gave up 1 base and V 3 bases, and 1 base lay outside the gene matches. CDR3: CASSWDRDNYGYTF. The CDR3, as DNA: TGCGCCAGCAGCTGGGACAGGGATAACTATGGCTACACCTTC. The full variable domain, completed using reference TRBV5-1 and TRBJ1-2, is KAGVTQTPRYLIKTRGQQVTLSCSPISGHRSVSWYQQTPGQGLQFLFEYFSETQRNKGNFPGRFSGRQFSNSRSEMNVSTLELGDSALYLCASSWDRDNYGYTFGSGTRLTVV.

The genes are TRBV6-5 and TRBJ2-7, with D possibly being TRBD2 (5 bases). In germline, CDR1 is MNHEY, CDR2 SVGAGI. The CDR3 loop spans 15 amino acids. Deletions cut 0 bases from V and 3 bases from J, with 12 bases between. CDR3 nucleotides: TGTGCCAGCAGTTACTCTGCGGGCAATATCTACGAGCAGTACTTC. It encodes CASSYSAGNIYEQYF.

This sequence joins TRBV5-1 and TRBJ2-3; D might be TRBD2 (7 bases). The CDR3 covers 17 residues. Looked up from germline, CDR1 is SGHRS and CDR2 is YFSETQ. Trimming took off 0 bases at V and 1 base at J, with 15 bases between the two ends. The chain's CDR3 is CASSLGQGGGRTDTQYF. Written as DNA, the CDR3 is TGCGCCAGCAGCTTGGGACAAGGGGGGGGGCGCACAGATACGCAGTATTTT. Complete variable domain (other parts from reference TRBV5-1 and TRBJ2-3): KAGVTQTPRYLIKTRGQQVTLSCSPISGHRSVSWYQQTPGQGLQFLFEYFSETQRNKGNFPGRFSGRQFSNSRSEMNVSTLELGDSALYLCASSLGQGGGRTDTQYFGPGTRLTVL.

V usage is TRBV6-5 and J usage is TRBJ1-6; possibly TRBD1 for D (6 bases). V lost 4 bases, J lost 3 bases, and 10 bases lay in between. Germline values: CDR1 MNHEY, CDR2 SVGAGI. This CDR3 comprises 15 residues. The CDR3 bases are TGTGCCAGCAGTTTGGGACACAACTATAATTCACCCCTCCACTTT. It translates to CASSLGHNYNSPLHF.

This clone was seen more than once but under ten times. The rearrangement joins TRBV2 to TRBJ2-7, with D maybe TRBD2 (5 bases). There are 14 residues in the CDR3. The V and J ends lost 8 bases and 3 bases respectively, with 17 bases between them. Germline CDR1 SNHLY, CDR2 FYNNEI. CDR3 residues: CASSSVGANYEQYF. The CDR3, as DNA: TGTGCCAGCTCGTCGGTGGGAGCGAACTACGAGCAGTACTTC. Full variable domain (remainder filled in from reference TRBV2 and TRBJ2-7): EPEVTQTPSHQVTQMGQEVILRCVPISNHLYFYWYRQILGQKVEFLVSFYNNEISEKSEIFDDQFSVERPDGSNFTLKIRSTKLEDSAMYFCASSSVGANYEQYFGPGTRLTVT.

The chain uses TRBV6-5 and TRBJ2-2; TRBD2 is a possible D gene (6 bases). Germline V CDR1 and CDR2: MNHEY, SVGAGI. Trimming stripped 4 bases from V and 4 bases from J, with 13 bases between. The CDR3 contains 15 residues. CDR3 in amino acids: CASSSYSGATGELFF. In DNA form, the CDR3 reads TGTGCCAGCAGTTCCTATAGCGGAGCCACCGGGGAGCTGTTTTTT.

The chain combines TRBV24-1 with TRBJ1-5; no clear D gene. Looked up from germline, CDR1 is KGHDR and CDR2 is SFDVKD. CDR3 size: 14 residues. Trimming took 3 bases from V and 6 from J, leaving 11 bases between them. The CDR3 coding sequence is TGTGCCACCAGTGATGGAGGTGGTTCTCAGCCCCAGCATTTT. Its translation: CATSDGGGSQPQHF.

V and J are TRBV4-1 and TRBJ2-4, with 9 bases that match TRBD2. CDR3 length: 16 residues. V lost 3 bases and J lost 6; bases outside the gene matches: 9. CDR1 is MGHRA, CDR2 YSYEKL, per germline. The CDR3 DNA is TGCGCCAGCAGCCAGTCCATAGCGGGGGTCATAAACATTCAGTACTTC. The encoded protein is CASSQSIAGVINIQYF.

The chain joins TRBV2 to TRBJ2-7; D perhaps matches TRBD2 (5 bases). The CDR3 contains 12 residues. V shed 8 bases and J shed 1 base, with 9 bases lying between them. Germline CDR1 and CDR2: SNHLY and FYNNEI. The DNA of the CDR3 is TGTGCCAGCGAGGGTGAGTCCTACGAGCAGTACTTC. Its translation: CASEGESYEQYF.